What follows are 19 T cell receptor beta chains derived from one specimen sequenced in a study of T-cell memory formation after mild COVID-19. In TCRdb, the 5' RACE reads were re-called with MiXCR into one record per CDR3 protein. The sample lists roughly 150,000 distinct CDR3 sequences, roughly 15% occurring once. The sequenced material came from PBMCs or a T cell subset sorted from them (not recorded which). The receptors were sampled from an adult woman who had mild COVID-19 (a few samples of this study predate the infection). Cell type and time point are not known.

The V call is TRBV12-3 or TRBV12-4, the J call TRBJ2-1; maybe TRBD1 (5 bases). CDR3 length: 12 residues. Trimming took off 6 bases at V and 6 bases at J, with 9 bases between the two ends. The DNA for the CDR3 is TGTGCCAGCAGGGGGCCGGCCAATGAGCAGTTCTTC. As protein: CASRGPANEQFF.

The chain recombines TRBV7-3 with TRBJ2-1; no firm D call. Trimming took 3 bases from V and 4 from J, leaving 13 bases between them. This CDR3 spans 15 amino acids. Germline V gene sequence: CDR1 SGHTA, CDR2 FQGTGA. The CDR3 here is CASSLGFGNYNEQFF. CDR3 in DNA: TGTGCCAGCAGCTTGGGCTTCGGAAATTACAATGAGCAGTTCTTC.

In DNA form, the CDR3 reads TGCGCCAGCAGCCAAAGCCTGGCCCCTAGCACAGATACGCAGTATTTT. This translates into CASSQSLAPSTDTQYF. The chain uses TRBV5-1 and TRBJ2-3; D unresolved. V was clipped by 4 bases and J by 0 bases, with 15 bases between them. The CDR3 contains 16 residues. Germline-derived CDR1 and CDR2 are SGHRS and YFSETQ.

Of note for this clonotype: At one end, the junction sequence differs from germline, possibly due to a read error. The chain joins TRBV14 to TRBJ1-2; possible D gene TRBD1, 5 bases. Germline V gene sequence: CDR1 SGHDN, CDR2 FVKESK. The CDR3 length is 13 residues. The CDR3 DNA is TGTGCCAGCAGCCATATAAGGGGCCGGTGGGTCGACTTC. The encoded protein is CASSHIRGRWVDF.

The gene calls are TRBV4-1 and TRBJ1-3, with TRBD1 matching 10 bases. J lost 0 bases, V lost 4 bases, and 3 bases had no gene match. The CDR3 consists of 16 residues. CDR1 and CDR2 (germline): MGHRA, YSYEKL. CDR3 DNA sequence: TGCGCCAGCAGCCGGACAGGGGGAGCCTCTGGAAACACCATATATTTT. Its translation is CASSRTGGASGNTIYF.

The chain's CDR3 is CASSWGTGLAGVRQTQYF. In DNA form, the CDR3 reads TGTGCCAGCAGTTGGGGTACTGGACTAGCGGGGGTTAGGCAGACCCAGTACTTC. This sequence joins TRBV5-6 and TRBJ2-5, with 13 bases identical to TRBD2. Germline V CDR1 and CDR2: SGHDT, YYEEEE. After removal of 5 bases from V and 6 bases from J, the junction contained 16 bases not matched to a gene. The length of the CDR3 is 18 residues.

The genes are TRBV25-1 and TRBJ2-3; D possibly uses TRBD1 or TRBD2 (6 bases each). Deletions cut 5 bases from V and 1 base from J, with 19 bases between. This CDR3 is 17 amino acids long. The germline V gene has CDR1 MGHDK and CDR2 SYGVNS. The chain's CDR3 is CASSSYMRGDGTDTQYF. In nucleotides, the CDR3 is TGTGCCAGCAGTTCCTATATGAGGGGGGATGGCACAGATACGCAGTATTTT. Using reference TRBV25-1 and TRBJ2-3 for the parts outside the CDR3, the full variable domain is EADIYQTPRYLVIGTGKKITLECSQTMGHDKMYWYQQDPGMELHLIHYSYGVNSTEKGDLSSESTVSRIRTEHFPLTLESARPSHTSQYLCASSSYMRGDGTDTQYFGPGTRLTVL.

V gene TRBV5-1 combines with J gene TRBJ2-3; D may be TRBD1 or TRBD2 (6 bases each). CDR3 length equals 17 residues. V was shortened by 0 bases and J by 2 bases, with 16 bases between the two germline ends. Germline V gene data show CDR1 as SGHRS and CDR2 as YFSETQ. CDR3 sequence reads: CASSLEVRGRITDTQYF. CDR3 in DNA: TGCGCCAGCAGCTTGGAGGTCCGGGGGCGAATCACAGATACGCAGTATTTT. The full variable domain, in which reference TRBV5-1 and TRBJ2-3 provide the parts outside the CDR3, is KAGVTQTPRYLIKTRGQQVTLSCSPISGHRSVSWYQQTPGQGLQFLFEYFSETQRNKGNFPGRFSGRQFSNSRSEMNVSTLELGDSALYLCASSLEVRGRITDTQYFGPGTRLTVL.

This clonotype turned up a few times. The J gene is TRBJ2-7, the V gene TRBV12-3 or TRBV12-4; 7 positions match TRBD1. With V trimmed by 5 bases and J by 1 base, 5 bases remained unmatched. The CDR3 has 14 residues. The CDR3 DNA reads as TGTGCCAGCAGTCGGGGACAGCTATCCTACGAGCAGTACTTC. This sequence encodes CASSRGQLSYEQYF.

This chain uses TRBV12-3 or TRBV12-4 with TRBJ2-1, with TRBD2 identical over 11 bases. The CDR3 length is 15 residues. V was clipped by 6 bases and J by 7 bases; unmatched bases: 8. The CDR3 here is CASRTGTSGRNEQFF. For the CDR3, the DNA is TGTGCCAGCAGAACCGGGACTAGCGGTCGTAATGAGCAGTTCTTC.

This chain joins TRBV5-5 and TRBJ1-2; weak D call: TRBD1 (5 bases). Germline CDR1 reads SGHKS; CDR2 reads YYEKEE (reference sequence). Between the trimmed V and J ends, which lost 3 bases and 7 bases, there was a span of 7 bases. This CDR3 is 11 amino acids long. The CDR3 nucleotides are TGTGCCAGCAGCTCGACAGTTGGCTACACCTTC. It codes for CASSSTVGYTF.

This clonotype was seen a few times. The V call is TRBV4-3, the J call TRBJ2-7; 11 bases are a match to TRBD2. After removal of 1 base from V and 1 base from J, the junction contained 6 bases not matched to a gene. Germline V gene lookup returns CDR1 LGHNA and CDR2 YSLEER. This CDR3 has 17 residues. Here the CDR3 DNA reads TGCGCCAGCAGCCAAGCTTGGGCTAGCGGGAGGTCCTACGAGCAGTACTTC. The encoded protein is CASSQAWASGRSYEQYF.

The chain employs TRBV20-1 and TRBJ2-5; TRBD2 might be the D (6 bases). The CDR3 has 12 amino acids. The V end lost 5 bases, the J end lost 1 base, and 8 bases lay between the germline ends. Germline CDR1 DFQATT, CDR2 SNEGSKA (reference sequence). The CDR3 reads CSAAGSQETQYF. CDR3 DNA sequence: TGCAGTGCTGCGGGGTCCCAAGAGACCCAGTACTTC.

This chain uses TRBV19 with TRBJ2-1; 10 bases are shared with TRBD2. V dropped 6 bases and J dropped 0; count of bases not matched to a gene: 8. The CDR3 contains 17 residues. From germline, CDR1 is LNHDA and CDR2 SQIVND (reference sequence). The CDR3 loop reads CASSYRIAGGSYNEQFF. DNA for the CDR3: TGTGCCAGTAGCTACAGGATAGCGGGGGGCTCCTACAATGAGCAGTTCTTC.

The chain joins TRBV9 to TRBJ1-2; maybe TRBD1 (6 bases). Germline loops: CDR1 SGDLS, CDR2 YYNGEE. The ends were cut back, 0 bases at V and 1 base at J, with 19 bases in the middle. The CDR3 is made up of 18 amino acids. The CDR3 bases are TGTGCCAGCAGCGTAGAGGATAGAGGGGGGCTGTATAACTATGGCTACACCTTC. Translating it yields CASSVEDRGGLYNYGYTF.

This clonotype was seen more than once but under ten times. The chain recombines TRBV29-1 with TRBJ2-7; 12 positions agree with TRBD2. CDR1 is SQVTM, CDR2 ANQGSEA, per germline. The CDR3 loop spans 13 amino acids. With 6 bases clipped from V and 3 bases from J, the junction kept 3 bases outside the gene matches. CDR3 amino acids: CSVATSGSYEQYF. For the CDR3, the DNA is TGCAGCGTCGCGACTAGCGGGAGCTACGAGCAGTACTTC.

V gene TRBV29-1 combines with J gene TRBJ2-5, with D maybe TRBD2 (7 bases). Trimming stripped 6 bases from V and 2 bases from J, with 19 bases between. This CDR3 has 15 residues. CDR1 is SQVTM, CDR2 ANQGSEA, per germline. This CDR3 reads CSVLGMGGPQETQYF. In DNA, the CDR3 is TGCAGCGTCCTAGGTATGGGGGGGCCGCAAGAGACCCAGTACTTC.

This clonotype was seen only a few times. This CDR3 is CASSPQVGSYNEQFF. As DNA, the CDR3 is TGTGCCAGTAGTCCCCAAGTGGGATCGTACAATGAGCAGTTCTTC. The genes are TRBV19 and TRBJ2-1; D call uncertain. The CDR3 has 15 amino acids. Germline loops: CDR1 LNHDA, CDR2 SQIVND (reference sequence). Trimming stripped 5 bases from V and 4 bases from J, with 15 bases between.

J is TRBJ2-1 and V is TRBV24-1; the match to TRBD1 covers 10 bases. Germline V gene lookup returns CDR1 KGHDR and CDR2 SFDVKD. The length of the CDR3 is 14 residues. Unmatched junction bases numbered 4, after V lost 11 bases and J lost 1 base. DNA for the CDR3: TGTGCCATCGGGACAGGGGTTTCCTACAATGAGCAGTTCTTC. Encoded protein: CAIGTGVSYNEQFF.